This TCR beta chain stems from a study of EBV T-cell therapy then PD-1 blockade in nasopharyngeal carcinoma. As concerns this clone: Its target is not known.

TCRdb's copy holds only in-frame clones and misses some; the assay was immunoSEQ multiplex PCR. The top ten clones hold about 27% of a sample with fewer than 25,000 clones, under 90% of them seen once. Described treatment: AdE1-LMPpoly-expanded autologous EBV-specific T-cell therapy followed by anti-PD-1 nivolumab. Sequenced material: CD8+ T cells from blood, taken at day 61 from a patient whose treatment included autologous EBV-specific T cells and nivolumab. The receptor's source is a man in his forties with nasopharyngeal carcinoma.

The CDR3 protein is CASSFWGGQPQHF. The CDR3 region has the DNA TGTGCCAGCAGTTTCTGGGGAGGTCAGCCCCAGCATTTT. The V call is TRBV12-3 or TRBV12-4, the J call TRBJ1-5; no firm D call. The CDR3 totals 13 residues. Trimming removed 3 bases at V and 6 bases at J, with 9 bases between.